The 20 T cell receptor beta chains below were found in one sample sequenced in a study of CD8+ T cells in alopecia areata. cDNA prepared by RNA extraction and subsequent reverse transcription served as the template for sequencing. TCRdb's copy holds only in-frame clones and misses some; the assay was immunoSEQ multiplex PCR. The table shows some 200,000 clones, with less than 50% occurring only once. Documented treatment: oral pan-JAK inhibitor, 5-10 mg twice daily. Sample: CD4+ T cells sorted from blood, taken at roughly week 38, from a patient treated with tofacitinib. These receptors were obtained from a human donor with alopecia areata.

The rearrangement links TRBV29-1 to TRBJ1-1; D is unclear. In germline, CDR1 is SQVTM, CDR2 ANQGSEA. V gave up 5 bases and J gave up 2 bases, with 12 bases separating them. The CDR3 sequence is 13 residues long. This CDR3 is CSVLTDLNTEAFF. Written as DNA, the CDR3 is TGCAGCGTTTTGACGGATCTTAACACTGAAGCTTTCTTT.

This clone was found once. The rearrangement joins TRBV11-2 to TRBJ2-5; tentative D call: TRBD1 (5 bases). V lost 0 bases, J lost 5 bases, and 13 bases lay in between. Germline-derived CDR1 and CDR2 are SGHAT and FQNNGV. This CDR3 is built from 15 residues. The CDR3 DNA sequence: TGTGCCAGCAGCTTAGAACAGGCGATGCGGGAGACCCAGTACTTC. Protein: CASSLEQAMRETQYF.

The chain employs TRBV7-6 and TRBJ2-3, with a possible D match to TRBD2 (5 bases). This CDR3 has 16 residues. Trimming removed 2 bases at V and 4 bases at J, with 16 bases between. CDR1 SGHVS and CDR2 FNYEAQ come from the germline V gene. CDR3 in amino acids: CASSLRVGDAADTQYF. The CDR3 region has the DNA TGTGCCAGCAGCTTAAGAGTCGGGGATGCTGCAGATACGCAGTATTTT.

As to this clone: The identical CDR3 is also encoded by other nucleotide sequences in the sample. The J gene is TRBJ2-5, the V gene TRBV7-9; TRBD2 agrees at 15 bases. From germline, CDR1 is SEHNR and CDR2 FQNEAQ (reference sequence). This CDR3 spans 15 amino acids. Germline trimming cut 3 bases from V and 4 bases from J; bases unmatched to any gene: 0. The CDR3 sequence: CASSLGLAGGETQYF. For the CDR3, the DNA is TGTGCCAGCAGCTTGGGACTAGCGGGAGGAGAGACCCAGTACTTC.

The genes are TRBV28 and TRBJ1-1; D is undetermined. The germline gives CDR1 MDHEN, CDR2 SYDVKM. Trimming removed 0 bases at V and 11 bases at J, with 16 bases between. CDR3 length equals 14 residues. CDR3 residues: CASSLWSGRVEAFF. CDR3 in DNA: TGTGCCAGCAGTTTATGGTCTGGTAGGGTGGAGGCTTTCTTT.

This chain uses TRBV5-1 with TRBJ2-1, with D maybe TRBD1 (6 bases). Germline loops: CDR1 SGHRS, CDR2 YFSETQ. This CDR3 has 17 amino acids. Trimming removed 4 bases at V and 1 base at J, with 18 bases between. Here the CDR3 DNA reads TGCGCCAGCAGCACGATTGCTCAGGGGCGATCCTACAATGAGCAGTTCTTC. Protein sequence: CASSTIAQGRSYNEQFF.

The J gene is TRBJ2-7, the V gene TRBV29-1; D gene uncertain. This CDR3 comprises 12 residues. Trimming took off 6 bases at V and 2 bases at J, with 11 bases between the two ends. Looked up from germline, CDR1 is SQVTM and CDR2 is ANQGSEA. The CDR3 DNA follows: TGCAGCGTCTCCTCCACTACCTACGAGCAGTACTTC. Translated, it gives CSVSSTTYEQYF.

This clone has only a few counts. The J gene is TRBJ1-4, the V gene TRBV28, with D unclear. V lost 6 bases, J lost 2 bases, and 1 base lay in between. The CDR3 totals 11 residues. CDR1 is MDHEN, CDR2 SYDVKM, per germline. In DNA, the CDR3 is TGTGCCAGCAGGACTAATGAAAAACTGTTTTTT. It specifies CASRTNEKLFF. Filled out from reference TRBV28 and TRBJ1-4, the complete variable domain reads DVKVTQSSRYLVKRTGEKVFLECVQDMDHENMFWYRQDPGLGLRLIYFSYDVKMKEKGDIPEGYSVSREKKERFSLILESASTNQTSMYLCASRTNEKLFFGSGTQLSVL.

The V and J genes are TRBV19 and TRBJ1-5, with D possibly TRBD1 on 5 matching bases. The CDR3 length is 17 residues. Between the trimmed V and J ends, which lost 5 bases and 4 bases, there was a span of 21 bases. Germline CDR1 and CDR2: LNHDA and SQIVND (reference sequence). CDR3: CASSFSGARRGNQPQHF. The CDR3 DNA sequence: TGTGCCAGTAGTTTCTCCGGGGCCCGTCGAGGAAATCAGCCCCAGCATTTT.

This chain joins TRBV5-1 and TRBJ2-3; TRBD2 aligns across 10 bases. The CDR3 totals 18 residues. CDR1 and CDR2 from the germline V gene are SGHRS and YFSETQ. V shed 4 bases and J 6 bases; nucleotides not matched to a gene: 17. The CDR3 DNA follows: TGCGCCAGCAGCAACCCGGGTCTAGCGGGAGTCAGTTCCGATACGCAGTATTTT. Translated, it gives CASSNPGLAGVSSDTQYF.

This chain connects TRBV30 to TRBJ1-1; 7 bases fit TRBD1. The trim removed 2 bases at V and 1 base at J, leaving 10 bases unmatched. The CDR3 is 16 residues long. The germline CDR1 and CDR2 sequences are GTSNPN and SVGIG (reference sequence). DNA of the CDR3: TGTGCCTGGAGTACAATCCAGGGGGTTTGGAACACTGAAGCTTTCTTT. Translation: CAWSTIQGVWNTEAFF.

The chain carries TRBV10-3 and TRBJ2-5, with 8 bases that match TRBD1. CDR3 length equals 15 residues. Trimming cost V 4 bases and J 1 base; bases outside gene matches: 5. CDR1 is ENHRY and CDR2 is SYGVKD in the germline V gene. CDR3 nucleotides: TGTGCCATCAGTGCCGGACAGGGCCTCCAAGAGACCCAGTACTTC. It encodes CAISAGQGLQETQYF.

This clone was detected a few times. V and J are TRBV29-1 and TRBJ2-5, with 8 bases that match TRBD2. Trimming at V came to 6 bases and at J to 2 bases, leaving 8 bases not matched to a gene. This CDR3 has 14 residues. Germline V lookup: CDR1 SQVTM, CDR2 ANQGSEA. The chain's CDR3 is CSVQTSGNQETQYF. In nucleotides, the CDR3 is TGCAGCGTGCAAACTAGCGGAAATCAAGAGACCCAGTACTTC.

V and J are TRBV5-1 and TRBJ2-2; 8 positions agree with TRBD1. Looked up from germline, CDR1 is SGHRS and CDR2 is YFSETQ. CDR3 length: 14 residues. V lost 4 bases, J lost 6 bases, and 5 bases stayed unmatched. The CDR3 loop is CASSQDRVPGELFF. DNA for the CDR3: TGCGCCAGCAGCCAGGACAGGGTCCCCGGGGAGCTGTTTTTT. Using reference TRBV5-1 and TRBJ2-2 for the parts outside the CDR3, the full variable domain is KAGVTQTPRYLIKTRGQQVTLSCSPISGHRSVSWYQQTPGQGLQFLFEYFSETQRNKGNFPGRFSGRQFSNSRSEMNVSTLELGDSALYLCASSQDRVPGELFFGEGSRLTVL.

The chain uses TRBV2 and TRBJ1-5; D remains unclear. Trimming took off 5 bases at V and 7 bases at J, with 12 bases between the two ends. The CDR3 loop spans 13 amino acids. Germline V CDR1 and CDR2: SNHLY, FYNNEI. The CDR3 loop is CASSPTLGQPQHF. CDR3 nucleotide sequence: TGTGCCAGCAGTCCAACCCTAGGACAGCCCCAGCATTTT.

This clone showed up many times. This sequence joins TRBV4-3 and TRBJ2-3; D gene ambiguous. Germline V gene sequence: CDR1 LGHNA, CDR2 YSLEER. With 0 bases removed from V and 6 bases from J, the gap between germline ends came to 7 bases. The CDR3 sequence is 13 residues long. This CDR3 reads CASSQEWGDTQYF. CDR3 in DNA: TGCGCCAGCAGCCAAGAATGGGGTGATACGCAGTATTTT.

This clone was counted many times. The chain recombines TRBV5-8 with TRBJ2-4; D ambiguous. Germline V gene data show CDR1 as SGHTS and CDR2 as YDEGEE. This CDR3 has 16 residues. The V end was cut by 4 bases, the J end by 0 bases, with 14 bases between. CDR3 DNA sequence: TGTGCCAGCAGCGAAATAGGTATCAAAGCCAAAAACATTCAGTACTTC. As protein: CASSEIGIKAKNIQYF.

The chain links TRBV5-4 to TRBJ2-7; possibly TRBD1 for D (5 bases). The germline CDR1 and CDR2 sequences are SGHNT and YYREEE (reference sequence). Trimming pared 4 bases from V and 5 bases from J, leaving 13 bases between. The CDR3 length is 13 residues. In nucleotides, the CDR3 is TGTGCCAGCAGCGCATCCCAGGGTGACGAGCAGTACTTC. Translated, it gives CASSASQGDEQYF. Based on the CDR3 plus reference TRBV5-4 and TRBJ2-7, the full variable domain is ETGVTQSPTHLIKTRGQQVTLRCSSQSGHNTVSWYQQALGQGPQFIFQYYREEENGRGNFPPRFSGLQFPNYSSELNVNALELDDSALYLCASSASQGDEQYFGPGTRLTVT.

CDR3 coding DNA: TGTGCCAGCAGCGGCGAAGGCTCTGGGGCCAACGTCCTGACTTTC. Protein: CASSGEGSGANVLTF. The chain combines TRBV7-9 with TRBJ2-6, with D unresolved. The CDR3 totals 15 residues. Trimming shortened V by 5 bases and J by 0 bases, and 8 bases separated the two germline ends. Germline CDR1 is SEHNR and CDR2 is FQNEAQ (reference sequence).

This clone occurred once. The DNA for the CDR3 is TGTGCCAGCAGCGTTGGCAGCTACTCCTACGAGCAGTACTTC. Encoded protein: CASSVGSYSYEQYF. The rearrangement joins TRBV9 to TRBJ2-7; unclear D gene. Between the trimmed V and J ends, which lost 2 bases and 0 bases, there was a span of 9 bases. CDR1 SGDLS and CDR2 YYNGEE come from the germline V gene. This CDR3 has 14 residues.